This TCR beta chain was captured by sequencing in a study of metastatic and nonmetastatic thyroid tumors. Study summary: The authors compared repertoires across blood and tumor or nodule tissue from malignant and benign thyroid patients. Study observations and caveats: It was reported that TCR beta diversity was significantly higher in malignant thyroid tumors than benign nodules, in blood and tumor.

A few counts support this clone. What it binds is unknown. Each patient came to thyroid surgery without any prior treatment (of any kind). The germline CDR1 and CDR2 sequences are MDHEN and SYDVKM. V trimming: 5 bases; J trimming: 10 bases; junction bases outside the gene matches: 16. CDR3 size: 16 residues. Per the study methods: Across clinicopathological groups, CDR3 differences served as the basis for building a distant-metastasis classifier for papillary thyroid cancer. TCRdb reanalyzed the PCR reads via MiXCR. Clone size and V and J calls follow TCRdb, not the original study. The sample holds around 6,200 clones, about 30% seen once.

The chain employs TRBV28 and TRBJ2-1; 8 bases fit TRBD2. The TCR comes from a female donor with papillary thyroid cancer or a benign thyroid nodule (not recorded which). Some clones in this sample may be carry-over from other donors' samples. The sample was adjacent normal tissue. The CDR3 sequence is CASSLQLAVVPMEQFF. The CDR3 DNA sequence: TGTGCCAGCAGTCTCCAACTAGCGGTCGTACCGATGGAGCAGTTCTTC.